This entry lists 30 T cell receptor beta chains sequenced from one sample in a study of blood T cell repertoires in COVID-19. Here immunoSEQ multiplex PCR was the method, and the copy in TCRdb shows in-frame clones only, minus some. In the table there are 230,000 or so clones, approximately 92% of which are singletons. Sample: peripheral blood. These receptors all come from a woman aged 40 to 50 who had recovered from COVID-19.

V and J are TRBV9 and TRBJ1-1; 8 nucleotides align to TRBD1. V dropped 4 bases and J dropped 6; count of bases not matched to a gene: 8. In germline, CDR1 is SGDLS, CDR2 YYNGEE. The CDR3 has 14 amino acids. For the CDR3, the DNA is TGTGCCAGCAGCTTGTCAGGGGGCGTCGCTGAAGCTTTCTTT. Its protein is CASSLSGGVAEAFF.

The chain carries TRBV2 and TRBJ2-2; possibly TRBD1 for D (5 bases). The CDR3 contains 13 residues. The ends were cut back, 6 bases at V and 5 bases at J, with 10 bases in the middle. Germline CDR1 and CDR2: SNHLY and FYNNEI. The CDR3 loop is CASSPTETGELFF. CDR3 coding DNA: TGTGCCAGCAGCCCGACAGAGACCGGGGAGCTGTTTTTT.

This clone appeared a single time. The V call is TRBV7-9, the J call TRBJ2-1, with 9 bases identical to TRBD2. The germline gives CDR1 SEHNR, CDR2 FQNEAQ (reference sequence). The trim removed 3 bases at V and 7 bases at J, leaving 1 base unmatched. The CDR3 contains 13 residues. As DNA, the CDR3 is TGTGCCAGCAGCTTTGGACTAGCGAATGAGCAGTTCTTC. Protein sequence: CASSFGLANEQFF.

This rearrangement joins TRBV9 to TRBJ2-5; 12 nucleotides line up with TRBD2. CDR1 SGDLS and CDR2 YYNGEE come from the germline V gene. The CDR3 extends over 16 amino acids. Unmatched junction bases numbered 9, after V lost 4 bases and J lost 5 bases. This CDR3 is CASSLLAGGPRETQYF. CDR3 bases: TGTGCCAGCAGCCTTCTAGCGGGGGGGCCCAGGGAGACCCAGTACTTC.

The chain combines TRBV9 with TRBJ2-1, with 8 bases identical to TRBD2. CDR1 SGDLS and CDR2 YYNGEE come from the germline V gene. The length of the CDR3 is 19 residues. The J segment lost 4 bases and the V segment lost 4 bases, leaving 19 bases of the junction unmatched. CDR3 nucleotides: TGTGCCAGCAGCCCCCAACCCCTTTCGAGCGGGGGTCCGTACAATGAGCAGTTCTTC. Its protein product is CASSPQPLSSGGPYNEQFF.

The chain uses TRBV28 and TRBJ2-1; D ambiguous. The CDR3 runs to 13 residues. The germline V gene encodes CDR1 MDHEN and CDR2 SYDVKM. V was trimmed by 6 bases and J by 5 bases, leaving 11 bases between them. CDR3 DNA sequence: TGTGCCAGCAGCTGGCTTGGTAACAATGAGCAGTTCTTC. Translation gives CASSWLGNNEQFF.

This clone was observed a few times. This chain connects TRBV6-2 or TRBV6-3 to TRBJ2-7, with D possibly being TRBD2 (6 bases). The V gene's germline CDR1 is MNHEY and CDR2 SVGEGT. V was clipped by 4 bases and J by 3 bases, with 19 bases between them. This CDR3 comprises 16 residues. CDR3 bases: TGTGCCAGCAGTTCCCATAGCGGATTCCCCTACTACGAGCAGTACTTC. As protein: CASSSHSGFPYYEQYF.

In DNA form, the CDR3 reads TGTGCCAGCAGCCCCGGGACTAGCGGGGGTTACTCCTACGAGCAGTACTTC. Encoded protein: CASSPGTSGGYSYEQYF. The chain couples TRBV11-2 to TRBJ2-7; 14 bases agree with TRBD2. The V segment lost 5 bases and the J segment 0 bases; nucleotides outside the gene matches: 6. The CDR3 totals 17 residues. Germline V lookup: CDR1 SGHAT, CDR2 FQNNGV.

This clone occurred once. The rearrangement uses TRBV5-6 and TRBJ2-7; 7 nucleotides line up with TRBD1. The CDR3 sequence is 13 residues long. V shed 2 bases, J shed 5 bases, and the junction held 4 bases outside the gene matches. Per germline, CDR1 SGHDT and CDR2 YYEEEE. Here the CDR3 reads CASSFDRVDEQYF. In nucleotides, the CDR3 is TGTGCCAGCAGCTTCGACAGGGTCGACGAGCAGTACTTC.

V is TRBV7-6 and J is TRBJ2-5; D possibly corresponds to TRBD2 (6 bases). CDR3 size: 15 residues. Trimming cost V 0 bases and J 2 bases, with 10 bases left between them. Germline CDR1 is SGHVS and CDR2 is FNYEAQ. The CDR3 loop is CASSLAGTQQETQYF. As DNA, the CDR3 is TGTGCCAGCAGCTTAGCCGGGACTCAACAAGAGACCCAGTACTTC.

The CDR3 loop is CASSGGLAGVTGELFF. Here the CDR3 DNA reads TGTGCCAGCAGCGGGGGACTAGCGGGGGTGACCGGGGAGCTGTTTTTT. The V gene is TRBV5-8, the J gene TRBJ2-2; TRBD2 matches 14 bases. After removal of 4 bases from V and 5 bases from J, the junction contained 4 bases not matched to a gene. This CDR3 has 16 amino acids. The V gene's germline CDR1 is SGHTS and CDR2 YDEGEE.

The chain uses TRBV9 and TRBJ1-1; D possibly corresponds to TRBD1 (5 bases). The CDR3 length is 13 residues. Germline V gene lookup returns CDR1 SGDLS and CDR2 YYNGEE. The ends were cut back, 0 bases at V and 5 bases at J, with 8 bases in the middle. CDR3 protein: CASSVVEGTEAFF. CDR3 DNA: TGTGCCAGCAGCGTAGTGGAGGGGACTGAAGCTTTCTTT.

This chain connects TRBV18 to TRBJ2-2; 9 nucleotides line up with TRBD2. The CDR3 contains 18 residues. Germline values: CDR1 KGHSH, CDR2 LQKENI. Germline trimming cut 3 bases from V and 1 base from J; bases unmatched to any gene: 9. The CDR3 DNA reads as TGTGCCAGCTCACCTGGCGCTAGCGGGACCCTGAACACCGGGGAGCTGTTTTTT. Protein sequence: CASSPGASGTLNTGELFF.

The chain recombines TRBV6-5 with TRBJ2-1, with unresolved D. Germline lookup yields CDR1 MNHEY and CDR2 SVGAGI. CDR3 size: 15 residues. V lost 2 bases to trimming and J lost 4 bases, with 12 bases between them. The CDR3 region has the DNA TGTGCCAGCAGTTACGGCGACTCCCTTTACAATGAGCAGTTCTTC. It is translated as CASSYGDSLYNEQFF.

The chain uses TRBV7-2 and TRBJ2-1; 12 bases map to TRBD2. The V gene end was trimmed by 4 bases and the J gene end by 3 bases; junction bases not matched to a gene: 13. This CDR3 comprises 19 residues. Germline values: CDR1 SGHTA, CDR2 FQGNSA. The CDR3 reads CASSSPLAGGPAHYNEQFF. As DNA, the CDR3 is TGTGCCAGCAGCTCTCCTCTAGCGGGAGGGCCCGCGCACTACAATGAGCAGTTCTTC.

The CDR3: CASSLGAGTSGYETQYF. CDR3 in DNA: TGTGCCAGCAGCTTAGGGGCCGGGACTAGCGGGTATGAGACCCAGTACTTC. The chain is built from TRBV7-9 and TRBJ2-5, with 12 positions matching TRBD2. Germline V lookup: CDR1 SEHNR, CDR2 FQNEAQ (reference sequence). The V segment lost 1 base and the J segment 5 bases; nucleotides outside the gene matches: 8. There are 17 residues in the CDR3.

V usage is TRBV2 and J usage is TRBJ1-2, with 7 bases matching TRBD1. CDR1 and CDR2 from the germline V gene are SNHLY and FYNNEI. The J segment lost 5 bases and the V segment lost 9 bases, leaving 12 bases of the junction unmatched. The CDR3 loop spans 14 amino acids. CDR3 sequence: CASQAGQTRYGYTF. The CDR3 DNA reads TGTGCCAGTCAGGCGGGACAGACGAGATATGGCTACACCTTC.

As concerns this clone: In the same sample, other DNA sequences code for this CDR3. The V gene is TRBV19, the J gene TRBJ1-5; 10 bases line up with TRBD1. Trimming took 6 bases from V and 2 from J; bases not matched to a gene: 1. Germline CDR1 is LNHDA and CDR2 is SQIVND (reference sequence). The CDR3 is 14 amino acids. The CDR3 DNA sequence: TGTGCCAGTAGCGGGACAGGGGGCAATCAGCCCCAGCATTTT. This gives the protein CASSGTGGNQPQHF.

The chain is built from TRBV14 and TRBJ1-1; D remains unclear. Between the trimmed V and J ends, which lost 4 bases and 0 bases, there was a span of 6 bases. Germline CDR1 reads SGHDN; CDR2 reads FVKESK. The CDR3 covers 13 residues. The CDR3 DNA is TGTGCCAGCAGCCTCCTCTTGAACACTGAAGCTTTCTTT. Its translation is CASSLLLNTEAFF.

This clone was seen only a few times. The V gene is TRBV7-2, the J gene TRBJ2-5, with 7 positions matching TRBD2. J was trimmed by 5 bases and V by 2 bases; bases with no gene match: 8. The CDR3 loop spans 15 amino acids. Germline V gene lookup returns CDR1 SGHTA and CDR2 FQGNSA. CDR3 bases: TGTGCCAGCAGCTTATTGGGGCGGGAGTGGGAGACCCAGTACTTC. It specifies CASSLLGREWETQYF. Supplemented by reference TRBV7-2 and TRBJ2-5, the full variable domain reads GAGVSQSPSNKVTEKGKDVELRCDPISGHTALYWYRQSLGQGLEFLIYFQGNSAPDKSGLPSDRFSAERTGGSVSTLTIQRTQQEDSAVYLCASSLLGREWETQYFGPGTRLLVL.

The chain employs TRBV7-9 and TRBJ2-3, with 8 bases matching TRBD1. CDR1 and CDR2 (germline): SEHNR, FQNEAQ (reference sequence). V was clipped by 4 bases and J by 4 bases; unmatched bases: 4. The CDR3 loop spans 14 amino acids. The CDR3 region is CASSSGQGADTQYF. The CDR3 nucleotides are TGTGCCAGCAGCTCAGGACAGGGTGCAGATACGCAGTATTTT.

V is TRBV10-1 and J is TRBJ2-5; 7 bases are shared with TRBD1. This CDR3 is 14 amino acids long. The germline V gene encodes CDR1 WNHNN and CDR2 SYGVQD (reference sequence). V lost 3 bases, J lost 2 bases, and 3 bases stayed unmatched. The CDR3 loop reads CASSEMGQQETQYF. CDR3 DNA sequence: TGCGCCAGCAGTGAAATGGGACAGCAAGAGACCCAGTACTTC.

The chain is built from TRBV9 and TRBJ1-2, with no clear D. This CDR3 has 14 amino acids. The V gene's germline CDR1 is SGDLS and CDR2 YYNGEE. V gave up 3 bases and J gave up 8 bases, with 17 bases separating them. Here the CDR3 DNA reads TGTGCCAGCAGCGGCGGCATCCTTGGAGGCGGCTACACCTTC. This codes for CASSGGILGGGYTF.

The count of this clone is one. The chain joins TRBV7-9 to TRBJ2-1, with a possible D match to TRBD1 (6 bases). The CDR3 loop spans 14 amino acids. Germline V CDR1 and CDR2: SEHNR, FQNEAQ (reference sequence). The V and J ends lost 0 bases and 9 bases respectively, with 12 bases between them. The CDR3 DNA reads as TGTGCCAGCAGCTTAGCGAGCACAGGGATTGAGCAGTTCTTC. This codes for CASSLASTGIEQFF. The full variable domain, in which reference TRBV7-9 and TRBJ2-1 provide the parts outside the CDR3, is DTGVSQNPRHKITKRGQNVTFRCDPISEHNRLYWYRQTLGQGPEFLTYFQNEAQLEKSRLLSDRFSAERPKGSFSTLEIQRTEQGDSAMYLCASSLASTGIEQFFGPGTRLTVL.

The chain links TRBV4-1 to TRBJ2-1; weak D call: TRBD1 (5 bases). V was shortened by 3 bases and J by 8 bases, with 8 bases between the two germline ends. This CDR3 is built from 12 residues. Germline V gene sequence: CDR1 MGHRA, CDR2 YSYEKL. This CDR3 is CASSHGADEQFF. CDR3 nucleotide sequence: TGCGCCAGCAGCCATGGGGCAGATGAGCAGTTCTTC.

Written as DNA, the CDR3 is TGCGCCAGCAGTTCCGGGACAGGTAAATCCTACGAGCAGTACGTC. It yields the protein CASSSGTGKSYEQYV. The chain employs TRBV5-1 and TRBJ2-7; 8 bases map to TRBD1. CDR1 is SGHRS, CDR2 YFSETQ, per germline. Trimming cost V 5 bases and J 1 base; bases outside gene matches: 8. The CDR3 runs 15 residues.

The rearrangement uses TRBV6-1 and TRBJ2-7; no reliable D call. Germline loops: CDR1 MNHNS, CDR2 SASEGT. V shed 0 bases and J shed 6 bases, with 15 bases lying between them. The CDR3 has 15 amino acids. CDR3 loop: CASSEALWQTPEQYV. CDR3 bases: TGTGCCAGCAGTGAAGCGCTGTGGCAGACACCCGAGCAGTACGTC.

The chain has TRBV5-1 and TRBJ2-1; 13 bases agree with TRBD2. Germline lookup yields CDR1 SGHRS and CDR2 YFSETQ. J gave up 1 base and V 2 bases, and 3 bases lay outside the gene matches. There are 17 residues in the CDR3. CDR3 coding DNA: TGCGCCAGCAGCTTAATACTAGCGGGAGGGTCCTACAATGAGCAGTTCTTC. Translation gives CASSLILAGGSYNEQFF.

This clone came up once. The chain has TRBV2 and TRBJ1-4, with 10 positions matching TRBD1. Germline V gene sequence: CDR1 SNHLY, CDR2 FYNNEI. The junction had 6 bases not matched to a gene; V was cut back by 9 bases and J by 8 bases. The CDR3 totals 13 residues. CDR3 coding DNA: TGTGCCAGAGCCGGGACAGGGGAAGAAAAACTGTTTTTT. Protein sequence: CARAGTGEEKLFF.

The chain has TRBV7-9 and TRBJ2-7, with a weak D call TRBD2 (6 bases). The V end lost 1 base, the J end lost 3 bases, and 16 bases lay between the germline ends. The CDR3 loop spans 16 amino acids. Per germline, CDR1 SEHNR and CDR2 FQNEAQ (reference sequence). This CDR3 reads CASSLGGRGSSYEQYF. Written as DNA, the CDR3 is TGTGCCAGCAGCTTAGGGGGTCGGGGGTCTAGCTACGAGCAGTACTTC.